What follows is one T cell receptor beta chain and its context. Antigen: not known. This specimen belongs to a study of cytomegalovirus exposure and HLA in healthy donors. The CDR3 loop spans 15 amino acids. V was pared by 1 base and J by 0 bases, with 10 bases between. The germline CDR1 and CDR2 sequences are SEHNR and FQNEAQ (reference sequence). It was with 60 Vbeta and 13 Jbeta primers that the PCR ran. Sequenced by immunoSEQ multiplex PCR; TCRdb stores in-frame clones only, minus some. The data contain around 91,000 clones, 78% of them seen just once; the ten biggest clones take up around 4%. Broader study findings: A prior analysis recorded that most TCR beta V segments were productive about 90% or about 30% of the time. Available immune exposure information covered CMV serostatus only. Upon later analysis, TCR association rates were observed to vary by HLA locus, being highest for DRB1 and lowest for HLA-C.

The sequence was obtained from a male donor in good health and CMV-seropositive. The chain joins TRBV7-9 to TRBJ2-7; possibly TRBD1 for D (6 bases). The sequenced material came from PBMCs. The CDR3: CASSLVGQSSYEQYF. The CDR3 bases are TGTGCCAGCAGCTTAGTTGGACAGAGCTCCTACGAGCAGTACTTC.